This TCR beta chain appears in the sequencing data of a study of PD-1 blockade in classical Hodgkin lymphoma. TCRdb's table, derived via immunoSEQ multiplex PCR, lists solely in-frame clones and lacks some. The table shows 72,000 or so clones, with about 92% occurring only once. This CDR3 comprises 16 residues. The germline CDR1 and CDR2 sequences are MNHEY and SMNVEV (reference sequence). The ends lost 3 bases at V and 7 bases at J; junction bases unmatched: 9. Every patient experienced relapse after autologous stem cell transplantation, and brentuximab vedotin exposure varied. Progressive disease, partial response or complete response was each patient's best response.

J is TRBJ2-1 and V is TRBV27, with 10 nucleotides matching TRBD2. The receptor comes from a human donor with classical Hodgkin lymphoma. This specimen consisted of peripheral blood mononuclear cells (PBMCs), obtained at baseline. CDR3 protein: CASSFSSGGAKNEQFF. CDR3 sequence (DNA): TGTGCCAGCAGTTTCTCCAGCGGGGGGGCGAAGAATGAGCAGTTCTTC.